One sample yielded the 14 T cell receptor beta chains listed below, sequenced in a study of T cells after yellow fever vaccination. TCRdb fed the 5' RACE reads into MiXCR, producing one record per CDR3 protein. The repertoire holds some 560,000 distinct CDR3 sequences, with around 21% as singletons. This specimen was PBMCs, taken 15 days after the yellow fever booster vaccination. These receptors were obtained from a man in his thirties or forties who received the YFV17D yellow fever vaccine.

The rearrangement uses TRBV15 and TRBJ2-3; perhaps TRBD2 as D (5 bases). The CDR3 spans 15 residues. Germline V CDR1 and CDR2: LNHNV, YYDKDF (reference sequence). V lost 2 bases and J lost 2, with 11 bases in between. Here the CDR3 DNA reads TGTGCCACCAGCAGACCGGAGGCCCCCACAGATACGCAGTATTTT. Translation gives CATSRPEAPTDTQYF.

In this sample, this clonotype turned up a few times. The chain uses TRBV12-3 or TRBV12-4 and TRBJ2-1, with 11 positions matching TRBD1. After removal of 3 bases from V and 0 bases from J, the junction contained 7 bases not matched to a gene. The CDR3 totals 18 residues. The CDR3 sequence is CASSFAGTGGSSYNEQFF. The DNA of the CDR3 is TGTGCCAGCAGTTTCGCCGGGACAGGGGGGAGCTCCTACAATGAGCAGTTCTTC.

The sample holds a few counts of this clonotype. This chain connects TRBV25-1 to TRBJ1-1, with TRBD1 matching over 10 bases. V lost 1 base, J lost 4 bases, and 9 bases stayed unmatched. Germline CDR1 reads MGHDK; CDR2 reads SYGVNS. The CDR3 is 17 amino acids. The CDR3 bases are TGTGCCAGCAGTGAATTAGGACCCGGGACAGGGGTCACTGAAGCTTTCTTT. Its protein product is CASSELGPGTGVTEAFF.

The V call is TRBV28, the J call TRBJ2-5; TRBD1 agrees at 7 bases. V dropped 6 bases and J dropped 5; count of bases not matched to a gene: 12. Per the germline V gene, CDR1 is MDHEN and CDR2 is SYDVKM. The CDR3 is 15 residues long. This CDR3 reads CASSPWTQGWETQYF. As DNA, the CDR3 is TGTGCCAGCAGCCCTTGGACACAGGGGTGGGAGACCCAGTACTTC.

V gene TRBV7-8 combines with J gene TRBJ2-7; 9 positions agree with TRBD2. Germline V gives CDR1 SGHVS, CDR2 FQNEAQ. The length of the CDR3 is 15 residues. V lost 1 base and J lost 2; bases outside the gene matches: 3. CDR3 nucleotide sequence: TGTGCCAGCAGCTTAGTAGGCGGGAGGGCCTACGAGCAGTACTTC. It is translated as CASSLVGGRAYEQYF.

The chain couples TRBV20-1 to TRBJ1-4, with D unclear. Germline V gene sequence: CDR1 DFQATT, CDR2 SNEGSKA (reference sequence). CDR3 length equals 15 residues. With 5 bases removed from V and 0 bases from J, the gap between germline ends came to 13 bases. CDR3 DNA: TGCAGTGCTGGGTTTTGGTCTGCAACTAATGAAAAACTGTTTTTT. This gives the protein CSAGFWSATNEKLFF.

CDR3 nucleotides: TGTGCCAGCAGCCCCCTAGCGGGAGTAAGTAATGAGCAGTTCTTC. This sequence encodes CASSPLAGVSNEQFF. The chain links TRBV7-2 to TRBJ2-1; TRBD2 matches 10 bases. Germline V gene data show CDR1 as SGHTA and CDR2 as FQGNSA. The CDR3 is 15 residues long. Trimming took 5 bases from V and 7 from J; bases not matched to a gene: 8.

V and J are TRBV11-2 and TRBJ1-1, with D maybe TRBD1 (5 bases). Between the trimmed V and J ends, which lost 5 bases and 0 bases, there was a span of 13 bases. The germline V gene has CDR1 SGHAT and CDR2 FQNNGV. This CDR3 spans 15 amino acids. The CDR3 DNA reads TGTGCCAGCAGCCCTCGACAGAAAATGAACACTGAAGCTTTCTTT. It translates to CASSPRQKMNTEAFF.

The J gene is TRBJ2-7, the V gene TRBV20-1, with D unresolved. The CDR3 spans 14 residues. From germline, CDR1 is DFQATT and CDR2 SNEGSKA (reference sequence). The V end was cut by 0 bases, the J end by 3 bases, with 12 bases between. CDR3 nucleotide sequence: TGCAGTGCTAGAGATCCCACCCTCATCTACGAGCAGTACTTC. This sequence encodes CSARDPTLIYEQYF.

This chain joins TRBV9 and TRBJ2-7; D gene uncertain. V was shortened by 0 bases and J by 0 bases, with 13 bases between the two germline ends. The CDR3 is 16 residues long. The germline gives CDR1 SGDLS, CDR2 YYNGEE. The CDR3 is CASSVAVAASSYEQYF. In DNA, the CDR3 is TGTGCCAGCAGCGTAGCCGTTGCGGCGAGCTCCTACGAGCAGTACTTC.

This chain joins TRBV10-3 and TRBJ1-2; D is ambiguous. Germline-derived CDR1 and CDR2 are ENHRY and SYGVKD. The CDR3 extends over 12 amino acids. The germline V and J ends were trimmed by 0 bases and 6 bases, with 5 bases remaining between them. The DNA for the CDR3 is TGTGCCATCAGTGAGTCAGAAGATGGCTACACCTTC. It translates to CAISESEDGYTF.

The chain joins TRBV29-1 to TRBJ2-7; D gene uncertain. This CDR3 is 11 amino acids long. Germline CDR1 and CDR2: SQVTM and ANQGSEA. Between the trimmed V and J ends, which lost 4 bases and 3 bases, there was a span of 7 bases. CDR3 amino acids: CSVGGYYEQYF. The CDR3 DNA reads TGCAGCGTTGGGGGTTACTACGAGCAGTACTTC.

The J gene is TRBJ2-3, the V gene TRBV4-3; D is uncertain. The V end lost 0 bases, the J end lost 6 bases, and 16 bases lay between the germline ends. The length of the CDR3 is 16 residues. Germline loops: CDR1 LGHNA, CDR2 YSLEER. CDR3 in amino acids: CASSQDPRPVSDTQYF. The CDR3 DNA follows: TGCGCCAGCAGCCAAGATCCCAGACCGGTATCTGATACGCAGTATTTT.

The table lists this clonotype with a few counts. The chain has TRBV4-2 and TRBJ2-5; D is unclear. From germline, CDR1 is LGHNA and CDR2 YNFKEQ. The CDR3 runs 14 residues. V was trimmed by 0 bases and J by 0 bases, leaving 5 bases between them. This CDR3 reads CASSQDRYQETQYF. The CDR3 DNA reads TGTGCCAGCAGCCAAGACCGGTACCAAGAGACCCAGTACTTC.